Following are 26 T cell receptor beta chains from one sample sequenced in a study of T-cell reconstitution after alpha-beta-depleted transplantation in children. Unique molecular identifiers featured in how the TCRbeta library was prepared. TCRdb used MiXCR to reprocess the PCR reads, holding one entry per CDR3 protein. The sample consists of about 610,000 distinct CDR3 sequences, about a quarter of them appearing once. This sample comprised PBMCs, obtained before TCRalphabeta/CD19-depleted stem cell transplant. The receptors were gathered from a boy under three years old with Wiskott-Aldrich syndrome, due to receive a stem cell transplant.

The chain joins TRBV9 to TRBJ2-7, with 7 bases identical to TRBD1. The trim removed 4 bases at V and 4 bases at J, leaving 14 bases unmatched. From germline, CDR1 is SGDLS and CDR2 YYNGEE. The CDR3 is made up of 16 amino acids. The CDR3 region is CASSKTRDRQPYEQYF. The CDR3, as DNA: TGTGCCAGCAGCAAGACCCGGGACAGACAACCTTACGAGCAGTACTTC.

This chain joins TRBV20-1 and TRBJ2-3; 9 nucleotides match TRBD2. Trimming removed 6 bases from V and 3 bases from J; junction bases left unmatched: 7. This CDR3 has 14 residues. The germline V gene encodes CDR1 DFQATT and CDR2 SNEGSKA (reference sequence). CDR3 DNA sequence: TGCAGTGCCATAGCGGGAGCGGGTACAGATACGCAGTATTTT. Translated, it gives CSAIAGAGTDTQYF.

The chain has TRBV30 and TRBJ2-7; 7 bases fit TRBD1. V shed 1 base and J 1 base; nucleotides not matched to a gene: 10. Germline values: CDR1 GTSNPN, CDR2 SVGIG (reference sequence). This CDR3 region has 16 residues. The CDR3 sequence: CAWSGLTRRGSYEQYF. DNA for the CDR3: TGTGCCTGGAGTGGACTCACTCGCAGGGGGTCCTACGAGCAGTACTTC.

The V and J genes are TRBV6-5 and TRBJ2-7; 7 bases are a match to TRBD2. The ends lost 2 bases at V and 2 bases at J; junction bases unmatched: 3. There are 14 residues in the CDR3. Per the germline V gene, CDR1 is MNHEY and CDR2 is SVGAGI. The CDR3 here is CASSYVGGPYEQYF. In nucleotides, the CDR3 is TGTGCCAGCAGTTACGTGGGAGGGCCCTACGAGCAGTACTTC.

The rearrangement uses TRBV15 and TRBJ2-1, with D possibly TRBD2 on 5 matching bases. Trimming took 0 bases from V and 2 from J, leaving 11 bases between them. CDR1 and CDR2 (germline): LNHNV, YYDKDF (reference sequence). This CDR3 is built from 16 residues. CDR3 bases: TGTGCCACCAGCAGAGATCGCCTAGCAGCCTACAATGAGCAGTTCTTC. Translated, it gives CATSRDRLAAYNEQFF. Filled out from reference TRBV15 and TRBJ2-1, the complete variable domain reads DAMVIQNPRYQVTQFGKPVTLSCSQTLNHNVMYWYQQKSSQAPKLLFHYYDKDFNNEADTPDNFQSRRPNTSFCFLDIRSPGLGDTAMYLCATSRDRLAAYNEQFFGPGTRLTVL.

This chain uses TRBV5-4 with TRBJ2-1; D gene unclear. Germline lookup yields CDR1 SGHNT and CDR2 YYREEE (reference sequence). Trimming took off 4 bases at V and 3 bases at J, with 11 bases between the two ends. CDR3 length equals 14 residues. The CDR3 DNA reads TGTGCCAGCAGCCTCTCCCGCGGCTACAATGAGCAGTTCTTC. This translates into CASSLSRGYNEQFF.

This clonotype was counted only a few times. This chain links TRBV12-3 or TRBV12-4 with TRBJ2-1; unclear D gene. This CDR3 is built from 13 residues. Deletions cut 3 bases from V and 4 bases from J, with 7 bases between. CDR3 nucleotide sequence: TGTGCCAGCAGTTTCACAAAATACAATGAGCAGTTCTTC. Translation: CASSFTKYNEQFF.

V usage is TRBV2 and J usage is TRBJ2-3, with D possibly being TRBD2 (6 bases). Germline V gene sequence: CDR1 SNHLY, CDR2 FYNNEI. Trimming removed 5 bases from V and 0 bases from J, with 12 bases in between. The CDR3 is made up of 15 amino acids. The CDR3 DNA follows: TGTGCCAGCAGTCGGGAACTAGCTAGCACAGATACGCAGTATTTT. This translates into CASSRELASTDTQYF.

The table lists this clonotype with a count of one. The V gene is TRBV12-3 or TRBV12-4, the J gene TRBJ1-6; D not resolved. CDR3 length equals 15 residues. The V end was cut by 2 bases, the J end by 6 bases, with 11 bases between. For the CDR3, the DNA is TGTGCCAGCAGTTTATCCGGCGGTGGTAATTCACCCCTCCACTTT. Protein: CASSLSGGGNSPLHF.

The V gene is TRBV27, the J gene TRBJ2-3; 8 bases are shared with TRBD2. Losses at the gene ends were 5 bases for V and 0 bases for J; bases not matched to a gene: 4. Germline lookup yields CDR1 MNHEY and CDR2 SMNVEV (reference sequence). The CDR3 is made up of 15 amino acids. The CDR3 bases are TGTGCCAGCAGTCGGGAGGGGAGAAGCACAGATACGCAGTATTTT. It translates to CASSREGRSTDTQYF.

In this sample, this clonotype turned up a few times. The V and J genes are TRBV7-2 and TRBJ2-2; 7 nucleotides match TRBD2. Trimming removed 0 bases from V and 4 bases from J; junction bases left unmatched: 8. Germline lookup yields CDR1 SGHTA and CDR2 FQGNSA. CDR3 length: 17 residues. The CDR3 DNA follows: TGTGCCAGCAGCTTAGCGCTGGCTAGCGGAGCCACCGGGGAGCTGTTTTTT. It specifies CASSLALASGATGELFF.

This clonotype was counted between two and nine times. The gene calls are TRBV4-1 and TRBJ2-7; the match to TRBD2 covers 11 bases. Germline V gene sequence: CDR1 MGHRA, CDR2 YSYEKL. J gave up 9 bases and V 2 bases, and 9 bases lay outside the gene matches. The length of the CDR3 is 15 residues. The CDR3 DNA reads TGCGCCAGCAGCCAAAAACTAGCGGGAGTAGGCGGGCAGTACTTC. This translates into CASSQKLAGVGGQYF.

The chain carries TRBV6-5 and TRBJ1-2; D remains ambiguous. The CDR3 totals 11 residues. CDR1 is MNHEY, CDR2 SVGAGI, per germline. V was cut by 5 bases and J by 8 bases, with 9 bases left in between. CDR3 sequence (DNA): TGTGCCAGCAGTGGCGGATGGGGCTACACCTTC. Its translation: CASSGGWGYTF.

The chain joins TRBV5-1 to TRBJ2-7, with TRBD2 matching over 10 bases. Germline V gene data show CDR1 as SGHRS and CDR2 as YFSETQ. Trimming removed 3 bases from V and 4 bases from J; junction bases left unmatched: 7. This CDR3 is 15 amino acids long. The CDR3 here is CASSWGTSDQYEQYF. CDR3 coding DNA: TGCGCCAGCAGCTGGGGGACTAGCGATCAGTACGAGCAGTACTTC.

V and J are TRBV7-2 and TRBJ2-5; tentatively, D is TRBD2 (6 bases). There are 15 residues in the CDR3. The germline CDR1 and CDR2 sequences are SGHTA and FQGNSA. V was shortened by 2 bases and J by 4 bases, with 14 bases between the two germline ends. For the CDR3, the DNA is TGTGCCAGCAGCTTATTAGGGGCCGGGAGAGAGACCCAGTACTTC. It encodes CASSLLGAGRETQYF.

The chain employs TRBV19 and TRBJ2-1, with 10 nucleotides matching TRBD2. The germline gives CDR1 LNHDA, CDR2 SQIVND (reference sequence). The CDR3 sequence is 13 residues long. After removal of 5 bases from V and 9 bases from J, the junction contained 4 bases not matched to a gene. The CDR3 loop is CASSVRTSGEQFF. Written as DNA, the CDR3 is TGTGCCAGTAGTGTCCGGACTAGCGGTGAGCAGTTCTTC.

With respect to this clonotype: A junction boundary mismatches the germline segment, possibly from a read error. This chain links TRBV11-2 with TRBJ2-1; D gene ambiguous. The CDR3 runs to 11 residues. From germline, CDR1 is SGHAT and CDR2 FQNNGV. CDR3 DNA: TGTGCCAGCAGCTGGGCGTACCTTTTTGTCTTC. Its protein product is CASSWAYLFVF.

The chain is built from TRBV5-1 and TRBJ2-2, with 8 bases aligning to TRBD1. The CDR3 length is 16 residues. After removal of 4 bases from V and 5 bases from J, the junction contained 10 bases not matched to a gene. Germline V gene sequence: CDR1 SGHRS, CDR2 YFSETQ. This CDR3 is CASSIEDRGWTGELFF. Written as DNA, the CDR3 is TGCGCCAGCAGCATCGAAGACAGGGGTTGGACCGGGGAGCTGTTTTTT.

This clonotype was recorded a few times. The chain joins TRBV20-1 to TRBJ2-7, with D possibly TRBD2 on 5 matching bases. CDR1 and CDR2 from the germline V gene are DFQATT and SNEGSKA (reference sequence). Trimming left V 3 bases short and J 0 bases short, with 12 bases between. This CDR3 has 14 residues. This CDR3 is CSARPRDFSYEQYF. DNA for the CDR3: TGCAGTGCTAGGCCCCGGGATTTCTCCTACGAGCAGTACTTC.

CDR3: CATAWGREGTGELFF. CDR3 coding DNA: TGTGCCACGGCGTGGGGTCGGGAGGGCACCGGGGAGCTGTTTTTT. This chain links TRBV27 with TRBJ2-2, with TRBD2 matching 8 bases. CDR3 length: 15 residues. V shed 10 bases, J shed 4 bases, and the junction held 11 bases outside the gene matches. The germline CDR1 and CDR2 sequences are MNHEY and SMNVEV (reference sequence).

A few counts support this clonotype. The gene calls are TRBV20-1 and TRBJ1-1; a weak D match, TRBD1 (6 bases). Trimming pared 5 bases from V and 1 base from J, leaving 14 bases between. This CDR3 has 14 amino acids. The germline V gene encodes CDR1 DFQATT and CDR2 SNEGSKA (reference sequence). CDR3 nucleotide sequence: TGCAGTGCTTATTGGACAGCAGGGAACACTGAAGCTTTCTTT. It encodes CSAYWTAGNTEAFF.

In this sample, this clonotype turned up a few times. The rearrangement links TRBV18 to TRBJ1-1; D might be TRBD1 (6 bases). Germline CDR1 is KGHSH and CDR2 is LQKENI. CDR3 length: 15 residues. Trimming removed 2 bases from V and 1 base from J, with 11 bases in between. CDR3 residues: CASSPSKGGNTEAFF. CDR3 sequence (DNA): TGTGCCAGCTCACCATCGAAGGGGGGGAACACTGAAGCTTTCTTT.

The count of this clonotype is one. V and J are TRBV2 and TRBJ2-7; TRBD1 agrees at 11 bases. Per the germline V gene, CDR1 is SNHLY and CDR2 is FYNNEI. The CDR3 is 15 residues long. V lost 6 bases and J lost 2; bases outside the gene matches: 6. CDR3 sequence (DNA): TGTGCCAGCAGCGACCGGGACAGGGGGACCTACGAGCAGTACTTC. Protein sequence: CASSDRDRGTYEQYF.

This clonotype was seen a few times. The V and J genes are TRBV5-1 and TRBJ1-1, with D possibly being TRBD1 (6 bases). The CDR3 runs 14 residues. V lost 6 bases and J 6 bases, leaving 18 bases between the germline ends. Germline loops: CDR1 SGHRS, CDR2 YFSETQ. The CDR3 is CASTTGSVSAEAFF. The CDR3 DNA is TGCGCCAGCACCACAGGGTCGGTGAGCGCTGAAGCTTTCTTT.

This clonotype was found a few times. The chain recombines TRBV12-3 or TRBV12-4 with TRBJ2-1; the D is unclear. The CDR3 sequence is 14 residues long. V was pared by 8 bases and J by 1 base, with 12 bases between. The CDR3: CASLTGPSYNEQFF. CDR3 nucleotides: TGTGCCAGCCTTACCGGTCCATCCTACAATGAGCAGTTCTTC.

This clonotype was seen a few times. The chain carries TRBV20-1 and TRBJ2-7; 7 nucleotides line up with TRBD1. The J segment lost 3 bases and the V segment lost 3 bases, leaving 2 bases of the junction unmatched. There are 12 residues in the CDR3. CDR1 and CDR2 (germline): DFQATT, SNEGSKA (reference sequence). The CDR3 spells CSASDRVYEQYF. Here the CDR3 DNA reads TGCAGTGCTAGCGACAGGGTCTACGAGCAGTACTTC.